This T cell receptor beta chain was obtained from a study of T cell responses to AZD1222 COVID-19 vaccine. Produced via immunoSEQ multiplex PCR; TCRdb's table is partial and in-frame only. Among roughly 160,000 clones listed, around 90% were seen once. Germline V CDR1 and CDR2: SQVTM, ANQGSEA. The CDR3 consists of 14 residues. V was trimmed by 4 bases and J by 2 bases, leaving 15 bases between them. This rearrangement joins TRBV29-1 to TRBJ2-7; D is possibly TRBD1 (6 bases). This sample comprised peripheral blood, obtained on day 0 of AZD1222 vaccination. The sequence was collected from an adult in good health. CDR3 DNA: TGCAGCGTTGCCCGGGACACCAACACCTACGAGCAGTACTTC. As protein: CSVARDTNTYEQYF.